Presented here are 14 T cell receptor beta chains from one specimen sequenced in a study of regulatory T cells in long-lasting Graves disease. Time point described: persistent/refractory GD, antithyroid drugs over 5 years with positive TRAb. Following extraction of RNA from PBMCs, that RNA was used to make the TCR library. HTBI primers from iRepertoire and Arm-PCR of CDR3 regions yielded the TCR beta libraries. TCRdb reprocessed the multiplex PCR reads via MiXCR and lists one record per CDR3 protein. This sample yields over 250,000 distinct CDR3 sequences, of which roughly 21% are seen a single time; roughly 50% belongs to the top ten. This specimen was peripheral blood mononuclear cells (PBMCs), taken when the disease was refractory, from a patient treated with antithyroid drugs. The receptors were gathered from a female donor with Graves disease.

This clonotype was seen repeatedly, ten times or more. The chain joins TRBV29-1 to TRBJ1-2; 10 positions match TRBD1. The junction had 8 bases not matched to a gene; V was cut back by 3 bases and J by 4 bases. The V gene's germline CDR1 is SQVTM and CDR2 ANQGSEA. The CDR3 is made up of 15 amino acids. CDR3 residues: CSVDLPRQGAYGYTF. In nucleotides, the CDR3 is TGCAGCGTTGACCTCCCGAGACAGGGGGCCTATGGCTACACCTTC.

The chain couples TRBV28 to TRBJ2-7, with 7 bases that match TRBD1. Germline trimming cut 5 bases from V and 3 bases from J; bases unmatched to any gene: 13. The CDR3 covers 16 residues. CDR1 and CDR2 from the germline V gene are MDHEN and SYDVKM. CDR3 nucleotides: TGTGCCAGCAGTCTAGGTTCAGGGGGATTGGGCTACGAGCAGTACTTC. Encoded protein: CASSLGSGGLGYEQYF.

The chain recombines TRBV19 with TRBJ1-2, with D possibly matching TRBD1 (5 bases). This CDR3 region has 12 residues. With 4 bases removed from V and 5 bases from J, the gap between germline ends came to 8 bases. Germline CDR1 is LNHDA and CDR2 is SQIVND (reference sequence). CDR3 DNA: TGTGCCAGTAGTAGAGGGGAGTATGGCTACACCTTC. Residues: CASSRGEYGYTF.

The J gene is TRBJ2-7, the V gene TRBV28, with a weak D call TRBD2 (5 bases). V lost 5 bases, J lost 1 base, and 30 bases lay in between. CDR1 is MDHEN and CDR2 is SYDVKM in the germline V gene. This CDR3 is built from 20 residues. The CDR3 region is CASSLPPWDHLKKRSYEQYF. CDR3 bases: TGTGCCAGCAGTCTCCCACCGTGGGATCACCTAAAGAAGCGGTCCTACGAGCAGTACTTC.

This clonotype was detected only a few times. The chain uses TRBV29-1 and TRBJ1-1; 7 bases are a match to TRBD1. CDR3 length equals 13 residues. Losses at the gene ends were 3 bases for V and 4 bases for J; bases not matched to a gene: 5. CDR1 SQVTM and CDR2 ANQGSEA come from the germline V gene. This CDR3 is CSVDRGGGTEAFF. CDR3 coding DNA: TGCAGCGTTGATAGAGGGGGCGGCACTGAAGCTTTCTTT.

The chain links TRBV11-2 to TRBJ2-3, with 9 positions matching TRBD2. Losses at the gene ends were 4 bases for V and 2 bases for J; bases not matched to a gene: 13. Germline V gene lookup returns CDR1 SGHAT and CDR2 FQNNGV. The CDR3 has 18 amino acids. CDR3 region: CASSSRLAVEFYTDTQYF. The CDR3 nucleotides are TGTGCCAGCAGCTCCCGACTAGCGGTGGAATTTTACACAGATACGCAGTATTTT.

Written as DNA, the CDR3 is TGCAGTGCTAGACCTAGCGGGACTTTCGAGCAGTACTTC. Residues: CSARPSGTFEQYF. The chain links TRBV20-1 to TRBJ2-7; 9 nucleotides line up with TRBD2. The J segment lost 6 bases and the V segment lost 2 bases, leaving 5 bases of the junction unmatched. The germline CDR1 and CDR2 sequences are DFQATT and SNEGSKA (reference sequence). The CDR3 contains 13 residues.

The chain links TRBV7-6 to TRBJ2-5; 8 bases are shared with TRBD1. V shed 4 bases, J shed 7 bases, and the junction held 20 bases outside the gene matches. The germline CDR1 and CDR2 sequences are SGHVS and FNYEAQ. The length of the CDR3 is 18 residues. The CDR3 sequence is CASSSNWDRSGPFGTQYF. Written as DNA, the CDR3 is TGTGCCAGCAGCTCAAATTGGGACAGGTCCGGACCCTTTGGGACCCAGTACTTC. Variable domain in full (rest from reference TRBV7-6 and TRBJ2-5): GAGVSQSPRYKVTKRGQDVALRCDPISGHVSLYWYRQALGQGPEFLTYFNYEAQQDKSGLPNDRFSAERPEGSISTLTIQRTEQRDSAMYRCASSSNWDRSGPFGTQYFGPGTRLLVL.

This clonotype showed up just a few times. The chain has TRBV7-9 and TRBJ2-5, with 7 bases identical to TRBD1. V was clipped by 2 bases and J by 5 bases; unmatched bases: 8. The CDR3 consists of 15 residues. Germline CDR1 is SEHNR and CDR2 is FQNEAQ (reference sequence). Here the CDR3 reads CASSLFQGGGETQYF. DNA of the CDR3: TGTGCCAGCAGCTTATTCCAAGGGGGCGGGGAGACCCAGTACTTC.

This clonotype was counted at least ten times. The CDR3 nucleotides are TGTGCCAGCAGCTGGGGGACAGGGAGGAATTCACCCCTCCACTTT. Protein product: CASSWGTGRNSPLHF. The chain is built from TRBV11-2 and TRBJ1-6, with TRBD1 matching 9 bases. The junction had 5 bases not matched to a gene; V was cut back by 4 bases and J by 7 bases. The CDR3 sequence is 15 residues long. CDR1 and CDR2 (germline): SGHAT, FQNNGV.

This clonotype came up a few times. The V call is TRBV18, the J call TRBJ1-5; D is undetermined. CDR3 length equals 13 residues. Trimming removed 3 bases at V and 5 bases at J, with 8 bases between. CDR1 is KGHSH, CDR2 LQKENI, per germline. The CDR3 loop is CASSPLRDQPQHF. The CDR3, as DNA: TGTGCCAGCTCACCTCTGCGGGATCAGCCCCAGCATTTT.

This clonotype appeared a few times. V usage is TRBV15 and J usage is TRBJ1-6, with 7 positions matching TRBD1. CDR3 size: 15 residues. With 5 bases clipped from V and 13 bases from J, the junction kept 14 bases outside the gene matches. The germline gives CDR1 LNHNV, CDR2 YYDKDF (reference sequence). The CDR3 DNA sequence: TGTGCCACCAGCGACCGGGACAGCCTTCAAAGGCCCCTCCACTTT. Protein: CATSDRDSLQRPLHF.

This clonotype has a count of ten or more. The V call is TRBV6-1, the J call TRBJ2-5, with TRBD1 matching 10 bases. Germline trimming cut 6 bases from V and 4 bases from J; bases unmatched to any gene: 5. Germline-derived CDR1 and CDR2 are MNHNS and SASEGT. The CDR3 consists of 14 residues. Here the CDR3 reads CASSVDRGGETQYF. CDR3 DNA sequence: TGTGCCAGCAGCGTGGACAGGGGGGGAGAGACCCAGTACTTC.

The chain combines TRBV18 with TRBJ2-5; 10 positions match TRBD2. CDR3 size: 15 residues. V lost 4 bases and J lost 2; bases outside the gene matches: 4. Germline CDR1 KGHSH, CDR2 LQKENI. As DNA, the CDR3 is TGTGCCAGCTCACTTAATAGCGGGAGGCAAGAGACCCAGTACTTC. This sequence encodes CASSLNSGRQETQYF.